Described below is a single TCR beta chain sequence and its context. As yet, its antigen is unknown. This sample was taken from a study of Ad26.COV2.S vaccination and SARS-CoV-2 variants. Background on the study: Trial arm assignment for the donor was COV1001 Ad26.COV2.S. Intramuscularly, Ad26.COV2.S was given either once or twice, 56 days apart. Findings of the study overall: Vaccine recipients and placebo recipients showed similar non-spike TCR breadth.

This CDR3 has 14 residues. The V gene end was trimmed by 3 bases and the J gene end by 3 bases; junction bases not matched to a gene: 4. The germline V gene encodes CDR1 SGHRS and CDR2 YFSETQ. Treatment denoted: 15 to 20 received Ad26.COV2.S at low or high dose, single or two shots; several received placebo; per-sample allocation not given. Sample collection was performed on day 63 after the first vaccine or placebo injection. The method was immunoSEQ multiplex PCR; TCRdb's version includes in-frame clones alone and lacks a portion of them. The sample yields some 320,000 clones, about 82% seen once. The V and J genes are TRBV5-1 and TRBJ2-7; 9 bases line up with TRBD1. This receptor was taken from a person aged 18 to 65 who received the Ad26.COV2.S COVID-19 vaccine or a placebo. The sample was peripheral blood, taken in a trial of Ad26.COV2.S vaccine versus placebo. The CDR3 bases are TGCGCCAGCAGCTCACAGGGGGCGGTCTACGAGCAGTACTTC. It codes for CASSSQGAVYEQYF.